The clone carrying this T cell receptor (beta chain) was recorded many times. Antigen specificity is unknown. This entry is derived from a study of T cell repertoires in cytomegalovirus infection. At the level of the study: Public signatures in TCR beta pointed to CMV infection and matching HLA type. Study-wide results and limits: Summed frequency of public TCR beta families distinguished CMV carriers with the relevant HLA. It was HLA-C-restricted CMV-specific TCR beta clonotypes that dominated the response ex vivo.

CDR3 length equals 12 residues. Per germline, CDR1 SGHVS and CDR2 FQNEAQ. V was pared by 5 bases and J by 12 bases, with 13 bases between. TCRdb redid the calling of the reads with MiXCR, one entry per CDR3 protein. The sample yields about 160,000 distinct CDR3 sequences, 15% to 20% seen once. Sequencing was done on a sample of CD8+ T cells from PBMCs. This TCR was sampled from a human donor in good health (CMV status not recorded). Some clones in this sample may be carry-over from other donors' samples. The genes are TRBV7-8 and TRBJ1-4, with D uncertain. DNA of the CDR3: TGTGCCAGCAGCCTCTCGTACTCGCAACTGTTTTTT. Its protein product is CASSLSYSQLFF.